The rows below give T cell receptor beta chains drawn from one sample of a study of cytomegalovirus exposure and HLA in healthy donors. Sequencing was performed with immunoSEQ multiplex PCR; in TCRdb, only in-frame clones are kept and a portion is missing. This table has 110,000 to 150,000 clones, around nine tenths appearing once. Sequences were obtained from PBMCs. Every receptor here comes from a woman aged 18-29 years in good health and CMV-seropositive. Both conserved end residues are part of each CDR3. D genes are given only for firm matches. Size is stated for part of the rows, as once, few or many counts, or as a class when the clone is expanded.

v_gene: TRBV15
j_gene: TRBJ2-2
d_gene: -
abundance: -
CDR3nt: TGTGCCACCAGCAGAGATTGGCGGGTAAACACCGGGGAGCTGTTTTTT
CDR3aa: CATSRDWRVNTGELFF

v_gene: TRBV9
j_gene: TRBJ1-4
d_gene: -
abundance: once
CDR3nt: TGTGCCAGCAGCGCTACAGAAGCTAATGAAAAACTGTTTTTT
CDR3aa: CASSATEANEKLFF

v_gene: TRBV19
j_gene: TRBJ2-7
d_gene: TRBD2
abundance: -
CDR3nt: TGTGCCAGTAGGGGACTAGCGGGAGACTACGAGCAGTACTTC
CDR3aa: CASRGLAGDYEQYF

v_gene: TRBV9
j_gene: TRBJ2-7
d_gene: TRBD2
abundance: once
CDR3nt: TGTGCCAGCAGTGCGGGAGTTGCCTCAACCTACGAGCAGTACTTC
CDR3aa: CASSAGVASTYEQYF

v_gene: TRBV7-6
j_gene: TRBJ2-1
d_gene: -
abundance: -
CDR3nt: TGTGCCAGCAGCACAGGGCGACAGAATGAGCAGTTCTTC
CDR3aa: CASSTGRQNEQFF

v_gene: TRBV11-2
j_gene: TRBJ2-7
d_gene: -
abundance: -
CDR3nt: TGTGCCAGCAGCTCACAGGACGGATGGGGGTACTTC
CDR3aa: CASSSQDGWGYF

v_gene: TRBV5-4
j_gene: TRBJ1-4
d_gene: -
abundance: -
CDR3nt: TGTGCCAGCAGCTTTTCCGGCGGCTCTGGCCGGGAAAAACTGTTTTTT
CDR3aa: CASSFSGGSGREKLFF

v_gene: TRBV5-1
j_gene: TRBJ2-7
d_gene: -
abundance: -
CDR3nt: TGCGCCAGCAGCTTGGCCAGGAACGAGCAGTACTTC
CDR3aa: CASSLARNEQYF

v_gene: TRBV19
j_gene: TRBJ1-5
d_gene: -
abundance: -
CDR3nt: TGTGCCAGTAGTATCCGGACAGCCATTTTACCCCAGCATTTT
CDR3aa: CASSIRTAILPQHF

v_gene: TRBV5-1
j_gene: TRBJ2-3
d_gene: TRBD2
abundance: -
CDR3nt: TGCGCCAGCAGCTTTTCCGGGACGGGGGGTACAGATACGCAGTATTTT
CDR3aa: CASSFSGTGGTDTQYF

v_gene: TRBV2
j_gene: TRBJ2-3
d_gene: TRBD2
abundance: -
CDR3nt: TGTGCCAGCAGTGAGGGGCTAGCGGCAAGCACAGATACGCAGTATTTT
CDR3aa: CASSEGLAASTDTQYF

v_gene: TRBV7-9
j_gene: TRBJ1-5
d_gene: TRBD1
abundance: -
CDR3nt: TGTGCCAGCAGCTCCTGGGGACAGAATCAGCCCCAGCATTTT
CDR3aa: CASSSWGQNQPQHF

v_gene: TRBV5-1
j_gene: TRBJ1-1
d_gene: -
abundance: once
CDR3nt: TGCGCCAGCAGCTCCCTGGGGGGGGGCCTGGCTTTCTTT
CDR3aa: CASSSLGGGLAFF

v_gene: TRBV2
j_gene: TRBJ1-3
d_gene: -
abundance: few
CDR3nt: TGTGCCAGCAGCCCGACAGTTAGCTCTGGAAACACCATATATTTT
CDR3aa: CASSPTVSSGNTIYF

v_gene: TRBV7-3
j_gene: TRBJ1-1
d_gene: TRBD1
abundance: once
CDR3nt: TGTGCCAGCAGCCGAGACAGGGCGGGTGAAGCTTTCTTT
CDR3aa: CASSRDRAGEAFF

v_gene: TRBV30
j_gene: TRBJ2-2
d_gene: -
abundance: -
CDR3nt: TGTGCCTGGTCGCGGGGGCAGATCACCACCGGGGAGCTGTTTTTT
CDR3aa: CAWSRGQITTGELFF

v_gene: TRBV7-9
j_gene: TRBJ2-6
d_gene: -
abundance: -
CDR3nt: TGTGCCAGCAGCTCCACAGGGACTGGGGCCAACGTCCTGACTTTC
CDR3aa: CASSSTGTGANVLTF

v_gene: TRBV28
j_gene: TRBJ1-1
d_gene: -
abundance: -
CDR3nt: TGTGCCAGCAGTTTAATGGCAGGCGCGGAGGTTGAAGCTTTCTTT
CDR3aa: CASSLMAGAEVEAFF

v_gene: TRBV28
j_gene: TRBJ2-1
d_gene: TRBD2
abundance: -
CDR3nt: TGTGCCAGCAGTCTGAGAGCGGGAGGGCCGTTTGAGCAGTTCTTC
CDR3aa: CASSLRAGGPFEQFF

v_gene: TRBV4-1
j_gene: TRBJ1-1
d_gene: -
abundance: -
CDR3nt: TGCGCCAGCAGCCAAGGTCAGGGGAACACTGAAGCTTTCTTT
CDR3aa: CASSQGQGNTEAFF

v_gene: TRBV9
j_gene: TRBJ2-3
d_gene: -
abundance: -
CDR3nt: TGTGCCAGCGGGCTTGCCGGCACAGATACGCAGTATTTT
CDR3aa: CASGLAGTDTQYF

v_gene: TRBV10-1
j_gene: TRBJ1-6
d_gene: TRBD1
abundance: -
CDR3nt: TGCGCCAGCAGTCCCGGACAGGGGGTTTCACCCCTCCACTTT
CDR3aa: CASSPGQGVSPLHF

v_gene: TRBV2
j_gene: TRBJ2-7
d_gene: -
abundance: -
CDR3nt: TGTGCCACCCACCTCGGACTCCAAACCTACGAGCAGTACTTC
CDR3aa: CATHLGLQTYEQYF

v_gene: TRBV7-3
j_gene: TRBJ2-3
d_gene: TRBD2
abundance: -
CDR3nt: TGTGCCAGCAGCTCCGTAGCGGGAGTAGGCACAGATACGCAGTATTTT
CDR3aa: CASSSVAGVGTDTQYF

v_gene: TRBV28
j_gene: TRBJ1-1
d_gene: -
abundance: -
CDR3nt: TGTGCCAGCAGTTTCGGTGTTGTAGCAGGGGTCGGATCTGAAGCTTTCTTT
CDR3aa: CASSFGVVAGVGSEAFF

v_gene: TRBV6-1
j_gene: TRBJ2-7
d_gene: -
abundance: -
CDR3nt: TGTGCCAGCAGTGTATCTGTGGGGAGGTACGAGCAGTACTTC
CDR3aa: CASSVSVGRYEQYF

v_gene: TRBV27
j_gene: TRBJ2-5
d_gene: TRBD2
abundance: -
CDR3nt: TGTGCCAGCAGTTTGGGGACTAGCGGGAGGGCCAGCGAGACCCAGTACTTC
CDR3aa: CASSLGTSGRASETQYF

v_gene: TRBV7-9
j_gene: TRBJ2-7
d_gene: TRBD1
abundance: -
CDR3nt: TGTGCCAGCACCCTGCGTGGCGACAGGGCCCACGAGCAGTACTTC
CDR3aa: CASTLRGDRAHEQYF

v_gene: TRBV7-3
j_gene: TRBJ2-1
d_gene: TRBD2
abundance: -
CDR3nt: TGTGCCAGCAGCTCGAGACGGACTAGCGGGAGTCGTGGGAAGTTCTTC
CDR3aa: CASSSRRTSGSRGKFF

v_gene: TRBV5-6
j_gene: TRBJ1-6
d_gene: -
abundance: -
CDR3nt: TGTGCCAGCAGCTCCTTCAGGGTAGGGAATTCACCCCTCCACTTT
CDR3aa: CASSSFRVGNSPLHF

v_gene: TRBV4-1
j_gene: TRBJ1-3
d_gene: TRBD1
abundance: -
CDR3nt: TGCGCCAGCAGCCCGGTGCAGCAGGGGGGTTCTGGAAACACCATATATTTT
CDR3aa: CASSPVQQGGSGNTIYF

v_gene: TRBV6-5
j_gene: TRBJ1-6
d_gene: -
abundance: -
CDR3nt: TGTGCCAGCAGTTACCAAGCGAGCTCCTATAATTCACCCCTCCACTTT
CDR3aa: CASSYQASSYNSPLHF